The source of this T cell receptor (beta chain) is a study of T-cell memory formation after mild COVID-19. Regarding the study as a whole: A second wave expanding day 15 to 37 was CD4+-biased; contracting clones were balanced.

This clonotype was seen a few times. The antigen remains undetermined. After 5'RACE with constant-segment primers, TCR alpha and TCR beta cDNA libraries carrying sample barcodes and UMIs were obtained. TCRdb itself ran the 5' RACE reads through MiXCR, one entry per CDR3 protein. The sample holds roughly 410,000 distinct CDR3 sequences, approximately 24% seen once. The sequenced sample was PBMCs or a T cell subset sorted from them (not recorded which). This receptor was taken from an adult woman who had mild COVID-19 (a few samples of this study predate the infection). Cell type and time point are not known.

As DNA, the CDR3 is TGTGCCAGCAGTTGGGACGGACAAGTGAACACTGAAGCTTTCTTT. Amino acids: CASSWDGQVNTEAFF. The genes are TRBV6-2 or TRBV6-3 and TRBJ1-1, with D perhaps matching TRBD1 (5 bases). CDR1 and CDR2 from the germline V gene are MNHEY and SVGEGT. Trimming shortened V by 4 bases and J by 0 bases, and 12 bases separated the two germline ends. This CDR3 region has 15 residues.